This T cell receptor (beta chain) originates from a study of beta chain features in type 1 diabetes. Study results and limitations: All four CD4+ subsets from Type 1 diabetes patients carried moderately but significantly shorter TCRB CDR3s.

Investigators reverse transcribed all isolated RNA, so they sequenced expressed TCRB transcripts. The assay was immunoSEQ multiplex PCR, and TCRdb's table has in-frame clones only and misses some. The data contain roughly 400,000 clones, 9.6% of them singletons. This clone was seen ten or more times. The antigen is unknown. This CDR3 has 13 residues. From germline, CDR1 is MNHNY and CDR2 SVGAGI (reference sequence). The germline V and J ends were trimmed by 7 bases and 4 bases, with 13 bases remaining between them. This TCR was sampled from a man aged 30 to 45 with type 1 diabetes. The specimen sequenced was central memory CD4+ T cells from blood. V and J are TRBV6-6 and TRBJ1-2, with D hard to call. The CDR3 sequence is CASTPRAFYGYTF. CDR3 bases: TGTGCCAGCACCCCGCGGGCCTTCTATGGCTACACCTTC.